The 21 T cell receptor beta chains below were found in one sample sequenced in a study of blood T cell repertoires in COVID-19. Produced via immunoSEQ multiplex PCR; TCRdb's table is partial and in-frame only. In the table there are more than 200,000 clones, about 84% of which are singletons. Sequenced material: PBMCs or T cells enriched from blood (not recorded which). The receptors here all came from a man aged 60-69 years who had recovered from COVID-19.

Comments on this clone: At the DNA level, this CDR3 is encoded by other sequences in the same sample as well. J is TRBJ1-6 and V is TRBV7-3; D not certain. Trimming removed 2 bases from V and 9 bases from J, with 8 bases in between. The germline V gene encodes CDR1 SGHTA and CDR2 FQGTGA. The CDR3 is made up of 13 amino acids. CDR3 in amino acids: CASSLERGSPLHF. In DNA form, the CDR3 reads TGTGCCAGCAGCTTAGAGAGAGGTTCACCCCTCCACTTT.

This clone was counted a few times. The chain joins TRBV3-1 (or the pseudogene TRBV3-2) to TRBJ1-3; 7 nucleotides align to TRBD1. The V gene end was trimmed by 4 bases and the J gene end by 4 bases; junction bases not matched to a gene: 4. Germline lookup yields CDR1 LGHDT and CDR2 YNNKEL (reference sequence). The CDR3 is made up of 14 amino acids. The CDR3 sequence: CASSLGQFGNTIYF. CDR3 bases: TGTGCCAGCAGCCTGGGACAGTTCGGAAACACCATATATTTT.

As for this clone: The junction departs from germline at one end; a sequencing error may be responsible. The CDR3, as DNA: TGCAGTGCAGAGGGTGGAAGCACCATATATTTT. Amino acid sequence: CSAEGGSTIYF. The chain has TRBV20-1 and TRBJ1-3, with D hard to call. This CDR3 is 11 amino acids long. CDR1 is DFQATT, CDR2 SNEGSKA, per germline (reference sequence).

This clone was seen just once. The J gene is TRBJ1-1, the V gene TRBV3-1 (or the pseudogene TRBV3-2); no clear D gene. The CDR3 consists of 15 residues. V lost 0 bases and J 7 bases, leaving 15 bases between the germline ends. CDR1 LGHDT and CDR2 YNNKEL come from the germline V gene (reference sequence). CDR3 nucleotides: TGTGCCAGCAGCCAAGATTCCGGAGGGCACGGTGAAGCTTTCTTT. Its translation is CASSQDSGGHGEAFF.

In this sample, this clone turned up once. For the CDR3, the DNA is TGTGCCAGCAGCTGGGCTAGCGGGGGGAACACCGGGGAGCTGTTTTTT. Encoded protein: CASSWASGGNTGELFF. The chain has TRBV11-2 and TRBJ2-2, with 10 bases aligning to TRBD2. After removal of 4 bases from V and 1 base from J, the junction contained 3 bases not matched to a gene. Germline CDR1 and CDR2: SGHAT and FQNNGV. The CDR3 length is 16 residues.

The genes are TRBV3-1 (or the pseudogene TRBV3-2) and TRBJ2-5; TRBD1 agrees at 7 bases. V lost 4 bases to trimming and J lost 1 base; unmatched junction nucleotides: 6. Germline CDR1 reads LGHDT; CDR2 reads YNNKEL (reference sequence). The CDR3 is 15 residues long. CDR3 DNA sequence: TGTGCCAGCAGCCTCGGATCAGGGGGCCAAGAGACCCAGTACTTC. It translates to CASSLGSGGQETQYF.

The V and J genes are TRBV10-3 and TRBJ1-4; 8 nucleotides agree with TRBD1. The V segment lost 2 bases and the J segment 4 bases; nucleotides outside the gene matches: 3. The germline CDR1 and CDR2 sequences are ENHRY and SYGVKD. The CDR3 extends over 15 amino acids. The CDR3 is CAISEGQGGNEKLFF. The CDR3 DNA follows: TGTGCCATCAGTGAGGGACAGGGTGGTAATGAAAAACTGTTTTTT.

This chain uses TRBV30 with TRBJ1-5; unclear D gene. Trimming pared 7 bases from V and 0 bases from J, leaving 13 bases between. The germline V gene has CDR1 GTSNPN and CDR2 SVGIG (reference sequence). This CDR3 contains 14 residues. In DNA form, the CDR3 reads TGTGCCTACAGTACTTCTAATAGCAATCAGCCCCAGCATTTT. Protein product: CAYSTSNSNQPQHF.

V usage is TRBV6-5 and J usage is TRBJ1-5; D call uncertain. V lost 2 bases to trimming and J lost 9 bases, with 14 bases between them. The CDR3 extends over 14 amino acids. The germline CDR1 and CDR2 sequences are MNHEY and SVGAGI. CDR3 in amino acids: CASSYREGVWPQHF. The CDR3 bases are TGTGCCAGCAGTTACAGGGAGGGTGTCTGGCCCCAGCATTTT.

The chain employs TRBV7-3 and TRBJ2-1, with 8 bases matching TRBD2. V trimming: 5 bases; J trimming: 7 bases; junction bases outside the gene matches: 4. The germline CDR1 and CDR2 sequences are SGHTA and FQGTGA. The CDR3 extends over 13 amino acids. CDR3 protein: CASSIGGVNEQFF. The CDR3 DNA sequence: TGTGCCAGCAGCATCGGGGGGGTAAATGAGCAGTTCTTC. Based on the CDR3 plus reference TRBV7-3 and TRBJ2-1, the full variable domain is GAGVSQTPSNKVTEKGKYVELRCDPISGHTALYWYRQSLGQGPEFLIYFQGTGAADDSGLPNDRFFAVRPEGSVSTLKIQRTERGDSAVYLCASSIGGVNEQFFGPGTRLTVL.

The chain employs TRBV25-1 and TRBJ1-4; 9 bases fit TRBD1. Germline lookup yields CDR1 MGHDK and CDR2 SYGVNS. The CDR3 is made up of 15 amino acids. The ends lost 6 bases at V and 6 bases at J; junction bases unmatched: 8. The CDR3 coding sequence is TGTGCCAGCAGCGAAGGGACAGGGAGGCATGAAAAACTGTTTTTT. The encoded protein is CASSEGTGRHEKLFF.

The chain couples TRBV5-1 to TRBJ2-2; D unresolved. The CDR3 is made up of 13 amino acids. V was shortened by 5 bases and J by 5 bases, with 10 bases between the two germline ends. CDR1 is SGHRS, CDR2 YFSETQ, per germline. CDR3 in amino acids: CASSSPGTGELFF. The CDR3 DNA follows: TGCGCCAGCAGTTCCCCCGGGACCGGGGAGCTGTTTTTT.

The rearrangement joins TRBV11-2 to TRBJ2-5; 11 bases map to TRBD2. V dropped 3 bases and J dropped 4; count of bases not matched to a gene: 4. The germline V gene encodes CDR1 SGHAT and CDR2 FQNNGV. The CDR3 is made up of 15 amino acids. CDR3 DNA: TGTGCCAGCAGCTTGGGGACTAGCGGCGTAGAGACCCAGTACTTC. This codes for CASSLGTSGVETQYF.

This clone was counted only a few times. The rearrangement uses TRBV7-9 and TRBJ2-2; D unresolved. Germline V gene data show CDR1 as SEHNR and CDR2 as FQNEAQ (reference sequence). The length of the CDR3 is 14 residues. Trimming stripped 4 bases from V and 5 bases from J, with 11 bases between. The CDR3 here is CASSSDTKTGELFF. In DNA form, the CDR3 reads TGTGCCAGCAGCTCGGATACTAAGACCGGGGAGCTGTTTTTT. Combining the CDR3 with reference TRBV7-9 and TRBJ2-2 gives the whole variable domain DTGVSQNPRHKITKRGQNVTFRCDPISEHNRLYWYRQTLGQGPEFLTYFQNEAQLEKSRLLSDRFSAERPKGSFSTLEIQRTEQGDSAMYLCASSSDTKTGELFFGEGSRLTVL.

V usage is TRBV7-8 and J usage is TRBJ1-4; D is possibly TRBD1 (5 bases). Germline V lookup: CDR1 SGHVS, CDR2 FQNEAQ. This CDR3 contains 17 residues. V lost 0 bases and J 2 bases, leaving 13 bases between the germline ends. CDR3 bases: TGTGCCAGCAGCTTAGCGTTCCAGGGAGGGACTAATGAAAAACTGTTTTTT. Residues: CASSLAFQGGTNEKLFF.

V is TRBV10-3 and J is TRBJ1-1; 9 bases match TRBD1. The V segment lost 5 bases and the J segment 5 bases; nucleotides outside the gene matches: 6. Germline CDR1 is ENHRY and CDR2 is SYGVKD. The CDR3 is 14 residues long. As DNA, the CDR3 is TGTGCCATCAGTTTGGACAGGGGAGGAACTGAAGCTTTCTTT. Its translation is CAISLDRGGTEAFF.

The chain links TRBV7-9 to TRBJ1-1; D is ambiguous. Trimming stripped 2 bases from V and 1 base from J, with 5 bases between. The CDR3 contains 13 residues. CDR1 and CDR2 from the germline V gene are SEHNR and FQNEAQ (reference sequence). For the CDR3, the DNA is TGTGCCAGCAGCTTATTACAGAACACTGAAGCTTTCTTT. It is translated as CASSLLQNTEAFF.

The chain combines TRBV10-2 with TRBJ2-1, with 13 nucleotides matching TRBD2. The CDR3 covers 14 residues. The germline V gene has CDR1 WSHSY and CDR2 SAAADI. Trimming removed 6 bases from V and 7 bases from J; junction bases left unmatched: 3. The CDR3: CASRLAGGQNEQFF. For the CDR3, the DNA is TGCGCCAGCAGACTAGCGGGGGGGCAAAATGAGCAGTTCTTC.

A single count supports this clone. CDR3 bases: TGCGCCAGCAGCCAACCCGGGACAGCTAACTATGGCTACACCTTC. Amino acids: CASSQPGTANYGYTF. The V and J genes are TRBV5-1 and TRBJ1-2; 7 positions agree with TRBD1. V shed 4 bases and J 0 bases; nucleotides not matched to a gene: 6. CDR3 size: 15 residues. CDR1 is SGHRS, CDR2 YFSETQ, per germline.

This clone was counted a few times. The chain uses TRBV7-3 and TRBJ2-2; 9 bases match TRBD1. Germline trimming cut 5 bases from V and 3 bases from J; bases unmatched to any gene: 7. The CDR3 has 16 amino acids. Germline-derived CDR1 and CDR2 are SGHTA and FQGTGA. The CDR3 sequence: CASSGSGTGYTGELFF. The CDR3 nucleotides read TGTGCCAGCAGCGGATCCGGGACAGGGTACACCGGGGAGCTGTTTTTT. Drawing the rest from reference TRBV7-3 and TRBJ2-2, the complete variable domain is GAGVSQTPSNKVTEKGKYVELRCDPISGHTALYWYRQSLGQGPEFLIYFQGTGAADDSGLPNDRFFAVRPEGSVSTLKIQRTERGDSAVYLCASSGSGTGYTGELFFGEGSRLTVL.

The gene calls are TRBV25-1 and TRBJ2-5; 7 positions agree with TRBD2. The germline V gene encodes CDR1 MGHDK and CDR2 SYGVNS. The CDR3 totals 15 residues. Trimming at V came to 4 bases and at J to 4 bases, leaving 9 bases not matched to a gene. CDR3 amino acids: CASSGMGGVLETQYF. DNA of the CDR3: TGTGCCAGCAGTGGCATGGGGGGGGTATTAGAGACCCAGTACTTC.